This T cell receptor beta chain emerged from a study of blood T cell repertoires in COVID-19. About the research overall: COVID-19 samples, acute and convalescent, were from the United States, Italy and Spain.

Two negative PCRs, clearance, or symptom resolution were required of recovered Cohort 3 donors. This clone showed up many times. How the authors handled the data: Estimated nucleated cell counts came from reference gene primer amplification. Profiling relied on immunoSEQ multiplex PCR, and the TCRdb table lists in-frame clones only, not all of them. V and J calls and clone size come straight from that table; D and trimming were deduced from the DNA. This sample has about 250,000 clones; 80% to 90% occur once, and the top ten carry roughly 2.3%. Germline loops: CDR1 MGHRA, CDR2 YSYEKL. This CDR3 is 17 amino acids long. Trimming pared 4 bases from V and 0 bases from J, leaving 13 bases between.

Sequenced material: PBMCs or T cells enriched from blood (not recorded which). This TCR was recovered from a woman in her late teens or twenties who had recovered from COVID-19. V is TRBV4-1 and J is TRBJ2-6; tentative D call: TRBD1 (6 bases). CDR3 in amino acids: CASSRRDTSSGANVLTF. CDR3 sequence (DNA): TGCGCCAGCAGCCGCCGGGACACTTCCTCTGGGGCCAACGTCCTGACTTTC.